A selection of T cell receptor beta chains follows, all from one sample in a study of metastatic and nonmetastatic thyroid tumors. Via MiXCR, TCRdb re-called the PCR reads. The sample carries around 20,000 clones, roughly a fifth recorded once. The sample taken for sequencing was tumor tissue. All receptors come from a female donor with papillary thyroid cancer or a benign thyroid nodule (not recorded which). Some clones in this sample may be carry-over from other donors' samples. Both conserved end residues are part of each CDR3. The D gene is left open where the match is weak. Clone size is given for some rows only: seen once, a few or many times, or a class if the clone is expanded.

size: few
J: TRBJ1-1
V: TRBV28
D: -
CDR3: CASGEGMVTEAFF
DNA: TGTGCCAGCGGGGAGGGGATGGTCACTGAAGCTTTCTTT

size: -
J: TRBJ1-2
V: TRBV3-1
D: -
CDR3: CASSQDIVQGGYGYTF
DNA: TGTGCCAGCAGCCAAGATATTGTGCAGGGAGGCTATGGCTACACCTTC

size: -
J: TRBJ2-5
V: TRBV12-3/TRBV12-4
D: -
CDR3: CASTRSLETQYF
DNA: TGTGCCAGCACCCGGAGCCTAGAGACCCAGTACTTC

size: many
J: TRBJ2-7
V: TRBV5-1
D: TRBD1
CDR3: CASSLPGTGIYEQYF
DNA: TGCGCCAGCAGCTTGCCTGGGACAGGGATCTACGAGCAGTACTTC

size: -
J: TRBJ1-2
V: TRBV7-9
D: -
CDR3: CASSPQVVYGYTF
DNA: TGTGCCAGCAGTCCACAGGTAGTCTATGGCTACACCTTC

size: few
J: TRBJ2-7
V: TRBV6-6
D: TRBD2
CDR3: CASSTSTSGSYEQYF
DNA: TGTGCCAGCAGTACCTCGACTAGCGGTTCGTACGAGCAGTACTTC

size: many
J: TRBJ1-2
V: TRBV27
D: TRBD1
CDR3: CASSQDRGLRGYTF
DNA: TGTGCCAGCAGTCAGGACAGGGGGCTTCGCGGCTACACCTTC

size: few
J: TRBJ1-2
V: TRBV6-1
D: TRBD1
CDR3: CASTNDRAGGYTF
DNA: TGTGCCAGCACCAACGACAGGGCAGGGGGCTACACCTTC

size: many
J: TRBJ2-5
V: TRBV7-9
D: -
CDR3: CASSLTGEETQYF
DNA: TGTGCCAGCAGCTTAACAGGTGAAGAGACCCAGTACTTC

size: many
J: TRBJ1-1
V: TRBV5-1
D: -
CDR3: CASSAEVRGGEAFF
DNA: TGCGCCAGCAGCGCCGAAGTGAGGGGCGGTGAAGCTTTCTTT

size: -
J: TRBJ2-6
V: TRBV20-1
D: -
CDR3: CSARDRSSGANVLTF
DNA: TGCAGTGCTAGAGATCGGAGCTCTGGGGCCAACGTCCTGACTTTC

size: -
J: TRBJ1-5
V: TRBV20-1
D: -
CDR3: CSARDRRGGGQPQHF
DNA: TGCAGTGCTAGAGATCGCAGGGGCGGAGGTCAGCCCCAGCATTTT

size: many
J: TRBJ2-1
V: TRBV29-1
D: -
CDR3: CSVEGTVDNEQFF
DNA: TGCAGCGTGGAGGGGACAGTTGACAATGAGCAGTTCTTC

size: -
J: TRBJ1-2
V: TRBV30
D: -
CDR3: CAWSVGSQGRHTF
DNA: TGTGCCTGGAGTGTAGGGTCTCAGGGGAGGCACACCTTC

size: -
J: TRBJ1-6
V: TRBV5-1
D: -
CDR3: CASGPGGEYNSPLHF
DNA: TGCGCCAGCGGTCCCGGCGGGGAGTATAATTCACCCCTCCACTTT

size: -
J: TRBJ2-7
V: TRBV5-1
D: -
CDR3: CASSGDGYEQYF
DNA: TGCGCCAGCAGCGGCGACGGCTACGAGCAGTACTTC

size: many
J: TRBJ2-3
V: TRBV19
D: -
CDR3: CASSRGLADTQYF
DNA: TGTGCCAGTAGTCGGGGTTTGGCGGATACGCAGTATTTT

size: many
J: TRBJ2-1
V: TRBV30
D: TRBD2
CDR3: CAWSDWGRDNEQFF
DNA: TGTGCCTGGAGTGATTGGGGGAGGGACAATGAGCAGTTCTTC

size: many
J: TRBJ2-7
V: TRBV12-3/TRBV12-4
D: -
CDR3: CASSRGPYEQYF
DNA: TGTGCCAGCAGCCGGGGCCCATACGAGCAGTACTTC

size: medium-sized
J: TRBJ2-5
V: TRBV20-1
D: TRBD1
CDR3: CSARTGQETQYF
DNA: TGCAGTGCCCGGACAGGGCAAGAGACCCAGTACTTC

size: -
J: TRBJ1-4
V: TRBV3-1
D: -
CDR3: CASSHFNEKLFF
DNA: TGTGCCAGCAGCCATTTCAATGAAAAACTGTTTTTT

size: many
J: TRBJ2-7
V: TRBV7-9
D: -
CDR3: CASSLDRTYEQYF
DNA: TGTGCCAGCAGCTTAGACAGAACCTACGAGCAGTACTTC

size: -
J: TRBJ1-3
V: TRBV3-1
D: -
CDR3: CASSQATIAGGSIYF
DNA: TGTGCCAGCAGCCAAGCTACCATAGCCGGGGGTTCCATATATTTT

size: many
J: TRBJ2-5
V: TRBV14
D: TRBD1
CDR3: CASSPRTGQETQYF
DNA: TGTGCCAGCAGCCCGCGGACAGGACAAGAGACCCAGTACTTC

size: many
J: TRBJ1-1
V: TRBV20-1
D: -
CDR3: CSAPRRFMNTEAFF
DNA: TGCAGTGCTCCGAGGCGGTTCATGAACACTGAAGCTTTCTTT

size: -
J: TRBJ1-6
V: TRBV10-3
D: TRBD1
CDR3: CAISEGFGTGMGSPLHF
DNA: TGTGCCATCAGTGAAGGTTTCGGGACAGGGATGGGTTCACCCCTCCACTTT

size: -
J: TRBJ2-1
V: TRBV27
D: TRBD2
CDR3: CASSLRGTSGYNEQFF
DNA: TGTGCCAGCAGTCTAAGGGGGACTAGCGGGTACAATGAGCAGTTCTTC

size: few
J: TRBJ1-2
V: TRBV6-1
D: TRBD1
CDR3: CASSSTGQAYGYTF
DNA: TGTGCCAGCAGTTCAACCGGACAGGCCTATGGCTACACCTTC

size: many
J: TRBJ2-3
V: TRBV28
D: TRBD2
CDR3: CASSDYSGEVTDTQYF
DNA: TGTGCCAGCAGTGACTATAGCGGGGAGGTAACAGATACGCAGTATTTT

size: -
J: TRBJ1-2
V: TRBV5-5
D: TRBD1
CDR3: CASSPDRDYGYTF
DNA: TGTGCCAGCAGCCCCGACAGGGACTATGGCTACACCTTC

size: many
J: TRBJ1-2
V: TRBV4-1
D: -
CDR3: CASSQEPSYGYTF
DNA: TGCGCCAGCAGCCAAGAGCCCAGTTATGGCTACACCTTC

size: many
J: TRBJ2-7
V: TRBV5-5
D: -
CDR3: CASSLKRTGPSREQYF
DNA: TGTGCCAGCAGCTTGAAGAGAACAGGGCCTAGTCGGGAGCAGTACTTC

size: -
J: TRBJ2-2
V: TRBV5-1
D: -
CDR3: CASSLTSPFTGELFF
DNA: TGCGCCAGCAGCTTGACTAGTCCGTTCACCGGGGAGCTGTTCTTT